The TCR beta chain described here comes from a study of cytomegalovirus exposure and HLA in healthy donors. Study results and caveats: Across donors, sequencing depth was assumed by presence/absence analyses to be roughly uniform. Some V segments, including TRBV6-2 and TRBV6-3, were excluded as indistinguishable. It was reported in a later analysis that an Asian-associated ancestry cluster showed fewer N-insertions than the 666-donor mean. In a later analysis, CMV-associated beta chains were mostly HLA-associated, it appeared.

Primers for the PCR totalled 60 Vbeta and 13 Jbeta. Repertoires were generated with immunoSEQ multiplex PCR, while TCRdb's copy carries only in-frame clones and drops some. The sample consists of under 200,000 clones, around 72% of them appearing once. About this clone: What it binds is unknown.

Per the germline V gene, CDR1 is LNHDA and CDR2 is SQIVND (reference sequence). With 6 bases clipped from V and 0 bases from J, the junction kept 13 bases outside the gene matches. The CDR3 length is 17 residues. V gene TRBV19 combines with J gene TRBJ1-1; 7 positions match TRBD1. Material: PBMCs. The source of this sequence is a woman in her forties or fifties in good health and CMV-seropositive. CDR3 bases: TGTGCCAGTAGGAACAGGGGTATAGTCATCCTGAACACTGAAGCTTTCTTT. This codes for CASRNRGIVILNTEAFF.